Included here is one TCR beta chain sequence, with context. The sample belongs to a study of shared clonotypes between healthy human individuals. Several immunoSEQ plates received, in even portions, the genomic DNA of each subset. The replicate PCRs on unsorted PBMC were given approximately 0.3 ug DNA, which is around 31,000 T cell genomes. Sequencing was performed with immunoSEQ multiplex PCR; in TCRdb, only in-frame clones are kept and a portion is missing. The sample has 470,000 or so clones, approximately 82% seen once. The CDR3 has 15 amino acids. The germline V and J ends were trimmed by 1 base and 2 bases, with 11 bases remaining between them. CDR1 SGHRS and CDR2 YFSETQ come from the germline V gene.

Sequencing was carried out using PBMCs. V and J are TRBV5-1 and TRBJ2-3; D might be TRBD2 (5 bases). The TCR was taken from a woman between 40 and 50 years old in good health. Some clones in this sample may be carry-over from other donors' samples. The DNA for the CDR3 is TGCGCCAGCAGCTTGCAGGACTTTCTCACAGATACGCAGTATTTT. Its translation: CASSLQDFLTDTQYF.